The 26 T cell receptor beta chains in this list originate from one sample, sequenced in a study of blood T cells in healthy people across ages. The use of a sample-barcoded 5' primer and a J-beta primer mix characterized a second PCR of roughly 7 to 11 cycles. TCRdb independently ran MiXCR on the 5' RACE reads; one entry per CDR3 protein. The sample lists 900,000 to 950,000 distinct CDR3 sequences; about 27% were seen once. These data were likewise used in another study, on T cells of mothers and their children.

The material sequenced was blood. These receptor sequences come from a woman aged 35 to 49 in good health.

The V call is TRBV28, the J call TRBJ1-5, with TRBD1 matching 9 bases. The ends lost 7 bases at V and 3 bases at J; junction bases unmatched: 7. CDR3 length: 15 residues. Germline V gene lookup returns CDR1 MDHEN and CDR2 SYDVKM. The CDR3 DNA follows: TGTGCCAGCACCCGATGGGACAGGGACAATCAGCCCCAGCATTTT. This sequence encodes CASTRWDRDNQPQHF.

This clonotype was counted many times. The chain recombines TRBV5-1 with TRBJ2-6, with TRBD1 matching 8 bases. This CDR3 is built from 18 residues. Trimming took 0 bases from V and 4 from J; bases not matched to a gene: 9. CDR1 is SGHRS, CDR2 YFSETQ, per germline. The CDR3 spells CASSLAPGRGQGANVLTF. The CDR3 coding sequence is TGCGCCAGCAGCTTGGCCCCGGGCAGGGGGCAAGGGGCCAACGTCCTGACTTTC.

This sequence joins TRBV2 and TRBJ2-7; D gene ambiguous. In germline, CDR1 is SNHLY, CDR2 FYNNEI. The length of the CDR3 is 15 residues. V shed 2 bases and J shed 3 bases, with 14 bases lying between them. CDR3 DNA: TGTGCCAGCAGTGAAAGCGACTTGGATAACTACGAGCAGTACTTC. Protein sequence: CASSESDLDNYEQYF.

V and J are TRBV19 and TRBJ2-1; D is possibly TRBD2 (7 bases). The CDR3 extends over 15 amino acids. Germline V gene lookup returns CDR1 LNHDA and CDR2 SQIVND (reference sequence). The germline V and J ends were trimmed by 4 bases and 6 bases, with 16 bases remaining between them. The CDR3 DNA reads as TGTGCCAGTAGTACAGAGGGGGGGAGAGGCAATGAGCAGTTCTTC. Translation: CASSTEGGRGNEQFF.

This clonotype was seen ten or more times. The V call is TRBV12-3 or TRBV12-4, the J call TRBJ1-2, with D uncertain. Trimming pared 3 bases from V and 8 bases from J, leaving 10 bases between. CDR3 length: 12 amino acids. The CDR3 sequence is CASSFPAGGYTF. In nucleotides, the CDR3 is TGTGCCAGCAGTTTTCCAGCGGGGGGCTACACCTTC.

V is TRBV6-5 and J is TRBJ1-2; TRBD1 is a possible D gene (6 bases). Between the trimmed V and J ends, which lost 7 bases and 8 bases, there was a span of 17 bases. The CDR3 has 13 amino acids. Looked up from germline, CDR1 is MNHEY and CDR2 is SVGAGI. Here the CDR3 DNA reads TGTGCCAGCACCCTCGGAGGGGGTAGCGGCTACACCTTC. It is translated as CASTLGGGSGYTF.

The chain is built from TRBV4-2 and TRBJ1-3, with 8 positions matching TRBD1. The V gene's germline CDR1 is LGHNA and CDR2 YNFKEQ. The V gene end was trimmed by 4 bases and the J gene end by 3 bases; junction bases not matched to a gene: 8. This CDR3 contains 16 residues. CDR3 protein: CASSPRDRINGNTIYF. CDR3 coding DNA: TGTGCCAGCAGCCCCCGGGACAGGATTAATGGAAACACCATATATTTT.

This clonotype was counted only a few times. A much larger clone sits a single nucleotide away, making a read error possible. The rearrangement joins TRBV12-3 or TRBV12-4 to TRBJ2-1, with 16 bases aligning to TRBD2. This CDR3 is 15 amino acids long. Trimming removed 6 bases from V and 4 bases from J; junction bases left unmatched: 0. The CDR3 nucleotides are TGTGCCAGCAGGGGACTAGCGGGGGGGTACAATGAGCAGTTCTTC. Residues: CASRGLAGGYNEQFF.

The CDR3 coding sequence is TGTGCCAGCAGCCAAGAGGGGTCCGAGCAGTACTTC. Its translation: CASSQEGSEQYF. The rearrangement uses TRBV3-1 and TRBJ2-7; no firm D call. The CDR3 runs 12 residues. Trimming removed 0 bases from V and 6 bases from J, with 6 bases in between. Germline CDR1 reads LGHDT; CDR2 reads YNNKEL (reference sequence).

About this clonotype: It may be a read error: a sequence one base away is much more abundant. The chain links TRBV5-1 to TRBJ2-7; 10 nucleotides align to TRBD1. The CDR3 contains 16 residues. Germline CDR1 and CDR2: SGHRS and YFSETQ. With 0 bases clipped from V and 6 bases from J, the junction kept 9 bases outside the gene matches. The CDR3 sequence: CASSLARTGGRREQYF. The CDR3 DNA follows: TGCGCCAGCAGCTTGGCGCGGACAGGGGGACGTCGCGAGCAGTACTTC.

This rearrangement joins TRBV5-1 to TRBJ2-2, with 7 bases that match TRBD2. Losses at the gene ends were 2 bases for V and 2 bases for J; bases not matched to a gene: 3. CDR3 length: 15 amino acids. Germline CDR1 and CDR2: SGHRS and YFSETQ. CDR3 coding DNA: TGCGCCAGCAGCTTCGGGGACTATAACACCGGGGAGCTGTTTTTT. Translating gives CASSFGDYNTGELFF.

This clonotype has more than one count but fewer than ten. This sequence joins TRBV4-2 and TRBJ1-2; 10 nucleotides align to TRBD1. The CDR3 has 15 residues. Germline values: CDR1 LGHNA, CDR2 YNFKEQ. The V segment lost 4 bases and the J segment 6 bases; nucleotides outside the gene matches: 8. This CDR3 is CASSLSDRGNNGYTF. CDR3 nucleotides: TGTGCCAGCAGCCTCTCGGACAGGGGGAATAATGGCTACACCTTC.

DNA of the CDR3: TGTGCCAGCGGACCGGGGGGCGCCACGGGCGAAAAACTGTTTTTT. This gives the protein CASGPGGATGEKLFF. The chain employs TRBV28 and TRBJ1-4; tentatively, D is TRBD1 (6 bases). Germline-derived CDR1 and CDR2 are MDHEN and SYDVKM. Deletions cut 8 bases from V and 8 bases from J, with 21 bases between. The CDR3 has 15 residues.

This clonotype was seen a few times. This chain connects TRBV12-3 or TRBV12-4 to TRBJ1-1; no reliable D call. The CDR3 consists of 14 residues. V dropped 2 bases and J dropped 2 bases, with 9 bases sitting between them. CDR3 protein: CASSLKASNTEAFF. The CDR3 DNA reads TGTGCCAGCAGTTTAAAGGCCTCAAACACTGAAGCTTTCTTT.

V and J are TRBV7-2 and TRBJ2-3; no clear D gene. Germline V lookup: CDR1 SGHTA, CDR2 FQGNSA. V lost 11 bases and J lost 3, with 15 bases in between. The CDR3 is 13 residues long. CDR3 sequence: CAASERGTDTQYF. The CDR3 DNA follows: TGTGCCGCCAGTGAACGCGGTACAGATACGCAGTATTTT. Looking up the rest from reference TRBV7-2 and TRBJ2-3 gives the full variable domain: GAGVSQSPSNKVTEKGKDVELRCDPISGHTALYWYRQSLGQGLEFLIYFQGNSAPDKSGLPSDRFSAERTGGSVSTLTIQRTQQEDSAVYLCAASERGTDTQYFGPGTRLTVL.

In its sample, this clonotype was seen a few times. A much larger clone differs by one base, so this may be a read error. The chain couples TRBV5-6 to TRBJ2-1; D not resolved. The J call may be in error: the DNA end matches TRBJ2-7 better. The CDR3 covers 14 residues. Germline V gene data show CDR1 as SGHDT and CDR2 as YYEEEE. The CDR3, as DNA: TGTGCCAGCAGCTTGACGGCTGGCTACAATGAGCAGTACTTC. This codes for CASSLTAGYNEQYF.

The sample holds a few counts of this clonotype. CDR3 amino acids: CASSTRQGPLGQYF. For the CDR3, the DNA is TGTGCCAGCTCAACTCGACAGGGGCCTCTAGGGCAGTACTTC. The chain links TRBV18 to TRBJ2-4; 8 nucleotides agree with TRBD1. V shed 5 bases and J 13 bases; nucleotides not matched to a gene: 13. Germline CDR1 reads KGHSH; CDR2 reads LQKENI. The CDR3 sequence is 14 residues long.

This clonotype was observed a few times. The chain has TRBV5-1 and TRBJ2-7; D gene ambiguous. This CDR3 has 15 residues. V dropped 0 bases and J dropped 2 bases, with 12 bases sitting between them. The germline V gene has CDR1 SGHRS and CDR2 YFSETQ. This chain's CDR3 is CASSLDGRHAYEQYF. CDR3 nucleotide sequence: TGCGCCAGCAGCTTGGACGGCAGGCATGCCTACGAGCAGTACTTC. Filled out from reference TRBV5-1 and TRBJ2-7, the complete variable domain reads KAGVTQTPRYLIKTRGQQVTLSCSPISGHRSVSWYQQTPGQGLQFLFEYFSETQRNKGNFPGRFSGRQFSNSRSEMNVSTLELGDSALYLCASSLDGRHAYEQYFGPGTRLTVT.

The genes are TRBV30 and TRBJ1-4; no definite D call. Germline V gene lookup returns CDR1 GTSNPN and CDR2 SVGIG (reference sequence). This CDR3 region has 12 residues. Trimming took 4 bases from V and 4 from J, leaving 7 bases between them. CDR3 residues: CAWTGYNEKLFF. DNA of the CDR3: TGTGCCTGGACAGGCTATAATGAAAAACTGTTTTTT.

The sample holds many counts of this clonotype. The chain joins TRBV6-4 to TRBJ2-1; D possibly corresponds to TRBD2 (5 bases). Germline V gene sequence: CDR1 MRHNA, CDR2 SNTAGT. This CDR3 has 13 residues. V dropped 4 bases and J dropped 10 bases, with 14 bases sitting between them. The CDR3 here is CASSGADSGEQFF. In DNA form, the CDR3 reads TGTGCCAGCAGTGGGGCCGATTCGGGGGAGCAGTTCTTC.

This clonotype was seen more than once but under ten times. The V gene is TRBV29-1, the J gene TRBJ2-2, with a tentative D call TRBD1 (6 bases). V shed 3 bases and J shed 1 base, with 9 bases lying between them. This CDR3 has 14 residues. CDR1 and CDR2 (germline): SQVTM, ANQGSEA. CDR3 residues: CSVDTGMNTGELFF. CDR3 bases: TGCAGCGTTGATACAGGGATGAACACCGGGGAGCTGTTTTTT.

Here the CDR3 DNA reads TGTGCCAGCAGTTACTACGGGGGACCGTACAATGAGCAGTTCTTC. This encodes CASSYYGGPYNEQFF. The chain employs TRBV6-5 and TRBJ2-1; the D gene is possibly TRBD2 (6 bases). CDR3 size: 15 residues. Germline V gene sequence: CDR1 MNHEY, CDR2 SVGAGI. V lost 1 base to trimming and J lost 4 bases, with 11 bases between them.

CDR3 loop: CSARFGGYTF. The CDR3 DNA sequence: TGCAGTGCTAGGTTTGGGGGCTACACCTTC. The chain recombines TRBV20-1 with TRBJ1-2; no clear D. Trimming shortened V by 3 bases and J by 8 bases, and 7 bases separated the two germline ends. CDR1 and CDR2 (germline): DFQATT, SNEGSKA (reference sequence). The CDR3 extends over 10 amino acids.

This clonotype was observed a handful of times. The genes are TRBV5-6 and TRBJ1-5; D call uncertain. Germline V gives CDR1 SGHDT, CDR2 YYEEEE. Trimming shortened V by 0 bases and J by 4 bases, and 8 bases separated the two germline ends. There are 14 residues in the CDR3. This CDR3 is CASSLGRKNQPQHF. The DNA of the CDR3 is TGTGCCAGCAGCTTGGGCAGGAAAAATCAGCCCCAGCATTTT.

This clonotype was picked up a small number of times. The chain has TRBV6-6 and TRBJ1-2, with no clear D. Germline V CDR1 and CDR2: MNHNY, SVGAGI (reference sequence). The CDR3 spans 14 residues. Trimming shortened V by 8 bases and J by 6 bases, and 19 bases separated the two germline ends. The CDR3 sequence is CASLRIGDWNGYTF. CDR3 bases: TGTGCCAGCCTTAGGATCGGGGATTGGAATGGCTACACCTTC.

This clonotype was seen ten or more times. V gene TRBV14 combines with J gene TRBJ2-1; unclear D gene. Germline loops: CDR1 SGHDN, CDR2 FVKESK. CDR3 length: 14 amino acids. Trimming left V 2 bases short and J 8 bases short, with 13 bases between. The CDR3 protein is CASSQKTRIDEQFF. Here the CDR3 DNA reads TGTGCCAGCAGCCAAAAAACGAGAATCGATGAGCAGTTCTTC. Using reference TRBV14 and TRBJ2-1 for the parts outside the CDR3, the full variable domain is EAGVTQFPSHSVIEKGQTVTLRCDPISGHDNLYWYRRVMGKEIKFLLHFVKESKQDESGMPNNRFLAERTGGTYSTLKVQPAELEDSGVYFCASSQKTRIDEQFFGPGTRLTVL.